A selection of T cell receptor beta chains follows, all from one sample in a study of cytomegalovirus exposure and HLA in healthy donors. Clones were sequenced by immunoSEQ multiplex PCR, and TCRdb holds only the in-frame ones, with some missing. The sample lists around 150,000 clones; approximately 70% were seen once. The sequenced material came from PBMCs. The receptor set was obtained from a man between 40 and 49 years old in good health and CMV-seropositive. The CDR3 runs from the conserved cysteine through the conserved F or W. Part of the rows lack a size; the others show once, few, many or a class for expanded clones.

size | J | V | CDR3
. | TRBJ2-5 | TRBV30 | CAWSVLAGVWQTQYF
. | TRBJ2-7 | TRBV10-3 | CATRTGLRVYEQYF
. | TRBJ2-1 | TRBV4-2 | CASSQESGIYNEQFF
. | TRBJ2-1 | TRBV7-6 | CASSLAAGGGNEQFF
. | TRBJ2-7 | TRBV5-3 | CARSPGTNYEQYF
. | TRBJ2-1 | TRBV9 | CASSVFAGAPPNEQFF
once | TRBJ2-7 | TRBV14 | CASSHDRGPPYEQYF
few | TRBJ1-1 | TRBV19 | CASTGERDTEAFF
. | TRBJ2-3 | TRBV19 | CASSRKGDTQYF
. | TRBJ2-1 | TRBV5-1 | CASSPRDRGWYNEQFF
. | TRBJ1-1 | TRBV6-1 | CASSLGEGSTEAFF
. | TRBJ2-1 | TRBV10-3 | CAISPTDAAGEQFF
. | TRBJ2-2 | TRBV7-9 | CASSLPSGVTGELFF
. | TRBJ1-4 | TRBV5-6 | CASSLAGRTGVREKLFF
. | TRBJ2-7 | TRBV5-1 | CASSFDSSYEQYF
few | TRBJ1-6 | TRBV2 | CASITKEGRGNSPLHF
. | TRBJ2-7 | TRBV5-1 | CASSPSSGGEQYF
. | TRBJ1-4 | TRBV5-1 | CASSLAAQGAEEKLFF
. | TRBJ2-1 | TRBV5-1 | CASSLGAGTGYNEQFF
. | TRBJ2-1 | TRBV4-1 | CASSHGGQAVNEQFF
. | TRBJ1-2 | TRBV2 | CASRLTGNYGYTF
. | TRBJ2-7 | TRBV11-3 | CASSLEVAGFYEQYF
. | TRBJ1-2 | TRBV6-1 | CASSGTENYGYTF
. | TRBJ1-3 | TRBV7-9 | CASSPVSLSGNTIYF
. | TRBJ1-2 | TRBV20-1 | CSAGGSNGYTF
. | TRBJ2-7 | TRBV11-2 | CASSPGWQTYEQYF
. | TRBJ1-1 | TRBV11-1 | CASSLTQGSEAFF
. | TRBJ1-1 | TRBV5-5 | CASSLRTGQLNTEAFF
. | TRBJ1-4 | TRBV5-1 | CASSRTGTGNEKLFF
medium-sized | TRBJ1-1 | TRBV9 | CASSVDVDSNTEAFF
. | TRBJ1-5 | TRBV19 | CASSRGAGQPQHF
. | TRBJ1-1 | TRBV7-9 | CASSPRLRQGLNTEAFF
. | TRBJ2-7 | TRBV19 | CASSMVAGNSYEQYF
. | TRBJ1-6 | TRBV4-1 | CASSQARSGNGGSPLHF
few | TRBJ1-2 | TRBV6-1 | CASTPGQGRGYTF
. | TRBJ1-5 | TRBV21-1 | CASSTHRQSNQPQHF
. | TRBJ1-1 | TRBV7-3 | CASSLVFGAFF
. | TRBJ1-1 | TRBV11-2 | CASSPRTGDGTEAFF
. | TRBJ2-3 | TRBV19 | CASSIARAHTDTQYF
. | TRBJ1-2 | TRBV5-1 | CASSPSGGDGYTF
few | TRBJ2-5 | TRBV12-5 | CASGRGVEETQYF
. | TRBJ2-7 | TRBV9 | CASSVGFGRDIRHEQYF
once | TRBJ1-1 | TRBV5-5 | CASSLGRLEQAFF
. | TRBJ1-2 | TRBV10-3 | CAISVWGQGSDGYTF
. | TRBJ1-4 | TRBV5-4 | CASSLGGTNEKLFF
. | TRBJ2-7 | TRBV7-9 | CASSLLGREPYEQYF
. | TRBJ2-7 | TRBV29-1 | CSVEIGDRLYEQYF
. | TRBJ2-3 | TRBV5-8 | CASSPRTTGRSDTQYF
. | TRBJ2-3 | TRBV4-2 | CASSQVETSGPDTQYF
. | TRBJ1-4 | TRBV2 | CASRARTGRNEKLFF
. | TRBJ2-3 | TRBV6-4 | CASSEGGGAKTQYF
. | TRBJ1-5 | TRBV27 | CASSLGAGEHQPQHF
. | TRBJ1-5 | TRBV7-8 | CASSLAGQGLTNQPQHF
few | TRBJ2-5 | TRBV19 | CASTSGQGAQETQYF
. | TRBJ2-2 | TRBV5-4 | CASSPSRTGGGPVGELFF
. | TRBJ2-2 | TRBV5-1 | CASSLDRANTGELFF
once | TRBJ2-5 | TRBV29-1 | CSVGSGGETQYF
. | TRBJ1-1 | TRBV4-2 | CASSPLTPGGTEAFF
. | TRBJ1-5 | TRBV6-1 | CASSEGQGFSQPQHF
. | TRBJ1-1 | TRBV11-1 | CASSLVTGRGYTEAFF